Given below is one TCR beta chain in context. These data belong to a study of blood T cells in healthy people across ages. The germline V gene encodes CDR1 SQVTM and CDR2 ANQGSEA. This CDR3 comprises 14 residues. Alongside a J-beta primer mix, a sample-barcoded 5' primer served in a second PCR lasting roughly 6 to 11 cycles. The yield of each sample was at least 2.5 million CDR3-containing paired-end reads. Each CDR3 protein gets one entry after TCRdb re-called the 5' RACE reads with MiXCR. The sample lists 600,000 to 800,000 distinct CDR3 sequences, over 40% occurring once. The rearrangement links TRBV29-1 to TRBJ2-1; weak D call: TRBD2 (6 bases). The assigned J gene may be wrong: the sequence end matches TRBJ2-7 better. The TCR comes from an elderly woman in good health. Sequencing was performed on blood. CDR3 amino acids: CSSSGAGTYNEQYF. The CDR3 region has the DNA TGCAGCTCATCGGGAGCAGGGACGTACAATGAGCAGTACTTC.